The 26 T cell receptor beta chains listed next were all sequenced from one sample in a study of T cell responses to AZD1222 COVID-19 vaccine. Assay used: immunoSEQ multiplex PCR; TCRdb lists only in-frame clones, some missing. The repertoire includes 75,000 to 100,000 clones, more than 80% of them detected once, and about an eighth sits in the top ten. Sequences were derived from peripheral blood, sampled on day 0 of AZD1222 vaccination. The receptor set was obtained from an adult in good health.

This clone was counted a single time. The CDR3 does not close with the conserved phenylalanine or tryptophan, likely indicating a read error. No DNA is shown, since the ends of the CDR3 on it are uncertain; the CDR3 is the one TCRdb lists. The J gene is TRBJ1-5, the V gene TRBV6-5; the table names TRBD1, a call not compared with the DNA. Germline lookup yields CDR1 MNHEY and CDR2 SVGAGI. The CDR3 spans 12 amino acids, including both terminal residues. The CDR3 loop is CASSYSGQDYHG.

The chain has TRBV4-1 and TRBJ2-5; D ambiguous. V was trimmed by 4 bases and J by 8 bases, leaving 14 bases between them. CDR1 and CDR2 (germline): MGHRA, YSYEKL. The CDR3 is 13 amino acids. The CDR3: CASSLTFGDTQYF. CDR3 bases: TGCGCCAGCAGCCTCACCTTTGGAGACACCCAGTACTTC.

The chain has TRBV10-3 and TRBJ1-1; TRBD1 might be the D (5 bases). The CDR3 is 14 amino acids. Trimming left V 0 bases short and J 6 bases short, with 11 bases between. Germline lookup yields CDR1 ENHRY and CDR2 SYGVKD. The CDR3 loop reads CAISESIRGAEAFF. CDR3 nucleotides: TGTGCCATCAGTGAGTCGATCCGGGGCGCTGAAGCTTTCTTT.

The V gene is TRBV19, the J gene TRBJ2-3; TRBD2 matches 8 bases. With 6 bases clipped from V and 3 bases from J, the junction kept 8 bases outside the gene matches. The V gene's germline CDR1 is LNHDA and CDR2 SQIVND (reference sequence). CDR3 length: 15 amino acids. The CDR3 here is CASSAASGRTDTQYF. In nucleotides, the CDR3 is TGTGCCAGTAGCGCTGCTAGCGGGCGGACAGATACGCAGTATTTT. The variable domain in full, completed from reference TRBV19 and TRBJ2-3, reads DGGITQSPKYLFRKEGQNVTLSCEQNLNHDAMYWYRQDPGQGLRLIYYSQIVNDFQKGDIAEGYSVSREKKESFPLTVTSAQKNPTAFYLCASSAASGRTDTQYFGPGTRLTVL.

This clone has a single count. The V gene is TRBV6-6, the J gene TRBJ1-4; D is uncertain. V was cut by 1 base and J by 3 bases, with 9 bases left in between. The CDR3 has 15 amino acids. The germline V gene encodes CDR1 MNHNY and CDR2 SVGAGI (reference sequence). The CDR3 nucleotides are TGTGCCAGCAGTTACTTAGGGAGGTCTAATGAAAAACTGTTTTTT. This sequence encodes CASSYLGRSNEKLFF.

V is TRBV19 and J is TRBJ1-1; 9 bases are shared with TRBD1. Germline V lookup: CDR1 LNHDA, CDR2 SQIVND (reference sequence). The CDR3 length is 14 residues. The V segment lost 5 bases and the J segment 4 bases; nucleotides outside the gene matches: 5. The CDR3 protein is CASSPGQGSTEAFF. The CDR3, as DNA: TGTGCCAGTAGTCCGGGACAGGGAAGCACTGAAGCTTTCTTT.

The chain recombines TRBV30 with TRBJ1-1; unclear D gene. V lost 5 bases and J 7 bases, leaving 11 bases between the germline ends. Germline assignment: CDR1 GTSNPN and CDR2 SVGIG (reference sequence). The CDR3 length is 11 residues. The CDR3 DNA sequence: TGTGCCTGGGGCCTCCTCCGTGAAGCTTTCTTT. The encoded protein is CAWGLLREAFF.

This chain uses TRBV6-5 with TRBJ2-1, with 9 positions matching TRBD2. CDR3 size: 16 residues. V gave up 2 bases and J gave up 2 bases; unmatched junction bases: 4. Germline assignment: CDR1 MNHEY and CDR2 SVGAGI. The CDR3 nucleotides read TGTGCCAGCAGTTACCATAGCGGGGGCCCCTACAATGAGCAGTTCTTC. It yields the protein CASSYHSGGPYNEQFF.

This chain joins TRBV4-3 and TRBJ1-4; the match to TRBD1 covers 12 bases. The CDR3 has 16 amino acids. The germline V gene has CDR1 LGHNA and CDR2 YSLEER. V shed 4 bases and J 7 bases; nucleotides not matched to a gene: 7. CDR3 in DNA: TGCGCCAGCAGCCGAGAGGGACAGGGGGCAGTTGAAAAACTGTTTTTT. Its translation is CASSREGQGAVEKLFF.

This chain connects TRBV20-1 to TRBJ2-1, with 9 bases lining up with TRBD2. The germline V gene encodes CDR1 DFQATT and CDR2 SNEGSKA (reference sequence). This CDR3 is 14 amino acids long. The V segment lost 3 bases and the J segment 9 bases; nucleotides outside the gene matches: 9. CDR3 nucleotides: TGCAGTGCTAGTACCGCGGGAGGGTATAGTGAGCAGTTCTTC. Its protein is CSASTAGGYSEQFF.

This chain uses TRBV7-2 with TRBJ2-7; D gene ambiguous. Trimming took 2 bases from V and 5 from J, leaving 13 bases between them. The CDR3 is 14 residues long. Germline CDR1 reads SGHTA; CDR2 reads FQGNSA. CDR3 protein: CASSLSPQGNEQYF. The CDR3 DNA follows: TGTGCCAGCAGCTTAAGCCCCCAAGGGAACGAGCAGTACTTC.

The chain carries TRBV18 and TRBJ1-6, with D hard to call. Per the germline V gene, CDR1 is KGHSH and CDR2 is LQKENI. The CDR3 totals 16 residues. Between the trimmed V and J ends, which lost 0 bases and 10 bases, there was a span of 16 bases. The CDR3 nucleotides are TGTGCCAGCTCACCACCTAGCACGGGAATGGGGTCACCCCTCCACTTT. This encodes CASSPPSTGMGSPLHF.

This clone was counted between two and nine times. This rearrangement joins TRBV2 to TRBJ1-2; TRBD1 matches 9 bases. Germline CDR1 SNHLY, CDR2 FYNNEI. Trimming at V came to 10 bases and at J to 6 bases, leaving 3 bases not matched to a gene. This CDR3 has 11 amino acids. The CDR3 is CATGTGNGYTF. The CDR3 DNA sequence: TGTGCCACCGGGACAGGGAATGGCTACACCTTC.

This chain uses TRBV7-2 with TRBJ2-1, with 9 bases matching TRBD1. The CDR3 totals 16 residues. J lost 3 bases, V lost 0 bases, and 3 bases had no gene match. Looked up from germline, CDR1 is SGHTA and CDR2 is FQGNSA. The CDR3 is CASSLAGQGIYNEQFF. The CDR3, as DNA: TGTGCCAGCAGCTTAGCTGGACAGGGGATCTACAATGAGCAGTTCTTC.

V is TRBV2 and J is TRBJ1-4, with TRBD1 matching over 7 bases. The CDR3 has 14 residues. Germline V CDR1 and CDR2: SNHLY, FYNNEI. The V segment lost 7 bases and the J segment 5 bases; nucleotides outside the gene matches: 7. The CDR3 reads CASKSTGRNEKLFF. The CDR3 coding sequence is TGTGCCAGCAAATCGACAGGGAGGAATGAAAAACTGTTTTTT. Complete variable domain (other parts from reference TRBV2 and TRBJ1-4): EPEVTQTPSHQVTQMGQEVILRCVPISNHLYFYWYRQILGQKVEFLVSFYNNEISEKSEIFDDQFSVERPDGSNFTLKIRSTKLEDSAMYFCASKSTGRNEKLFFGSGTQLSVL.

CDR3 nucleotides: TGTGCCATCACCCCTGACAGGGGGGTCATCAACGAGCAGTACTTC. This sequence encodes CAITPDRGVINEQYF. The chain employs TRBV10-3 and TRBJ2-7; 9 bases agree with TRBD1. Germline V gene data show CDR1 as ENHRY and CDR2 as SYGVKD. With V trimmed by 7 bases and J by 5 bases, 12 bases remained unmatched. The CDR3 spans 15 residues.

V gene TRBV29-1 combines with J gene TRBJ1-2; D might be TRBD1 (5 bases). This CDR3 comprises 14 residues. With 7 bases removed from V and 6 bases from J, the gap between germline ends came to 21 bases. The germline V gene encodes CDR1 SQVTM and CDR2 ANQGSEA. CDR3 loop: CSATAGRGTHGYTF. For the CDR3, the DNA is TGCAGCGCGACTGCAGGGCGGGGCACCCATGGCTACACCTTC.

The chain recombines TRBV7-2 with TRBJ2-2; TRBD1 agrees at 9 bases. The germline V gene has CDR1 SGHTA and CDR2 FQGNSA. This CDR3 region has 16 residues. The V and J ends lost 3 bases and 4 bases, in that order; junction bases with no gene match: 6. The CDR3 region is CASSFGTGGSTGELFF. CDR3 coding DNA: TGTGCCAGCAGCTTCGGAACAGGGGGCAGCACCGGGGAGCTGTTTTTT.

The chain employs TRBV6-5 and TRBJ2-7, with D unresolved. V shed 4 bases and J shed 12 bases, with 22 bases lying between them. Germline V CDR1 and CDR2: MNHEY, SVGAGI. The CDR3 has 14 amino acids. For the CDR3, the DNA is TGTGCCAGCAGTTCCCTCCGTCGTTCGATGGATCGGTACTTC. Residues: CASSSLRRSMDRYF.

The chain links TRBV7-9 to TRBJ2-7; D could derive from TRBD1 or TRBD2 (6 bases each). Germline V CDR1 and CDR2: SEHNR, FQNEAQ (reference sequence). V was trimmed by 6 bases and J by 3 bases, leaving 18 bases between them. This CDR3 has 15 residues. The CDR3 loop is CASSPEGGGGYEQYF. The CDR3 DNA reads as TGTGCCAGCAGTCCCGAAGGTGGAGGGGGCTACGAGCAGTACTTC.

The gene calls are TRBV19 and TRBJ2-7, with 8 nucleotides matching TRBD2. CDR3 length: 15 residues. V shed 3 bases, J shed 1 base, and the junction held 5 bases outside the gene matches. Germline CDR1 and CDR2: LNHDA and SQIVND (reference sequence). The CDR3 protein is CASSISSGSSYEQYF. DNA of the CDR3: TGTGCCAGTAGTATCTCCAGCGGGAGTTCCTACGAGCAGTACTTC. The complete variable domain, with remaining parts taken from reference TRBV19 and TRBJ2-7, reads DGGITQSPKYLFRKEGQNVTLSCEQNLNHDAMYWYRQDPGQGLRLIYYSQIVNDFQKGDIAEGYSVSREKKESFPLTVTSAQKNPTAFYLCASSISSGSSYEQYFGPGTRLTVT.

The chain recombines TRBV19 with TRBJ2-5; D uncertain. The germline V and J ends were trimmed by 6 bases and 4 bases, with 18 bases remaining between them. Germline V lookup: CDR1 LNHDA, CDR2 SQIVND (reference sequence). The CDR3 loop spans 15 amino acids. DNA for the CDR3: TGTGCCAGTAGGGTACATGGGCCTTCAGGAGAGACCCAGTACTTC. Translating it yields CASRVHGPSGETQYF.

This chain joins TRBV20-1 and TRBJ2-1; unclear D gene. The CDR3 length is 11 residues. Germline CDR1 reads DFQATT; CDR2 reads SNEGSKA (reference sequence). The V end was cut by 5 bases, the J end by 2 bases, with 4 bases between. Written as DNA, the CDR3 is TGCAGTGCTGGGCCCTACAATGAGCAGTTCTTC. Translation gives CSAGPYNEQFF.

CDR3 nucleotide sequence: TGTGCCAGTAGTCCACGACTAGCGGGAGGACCGAACACCGGGGAGCTGTTTTTT. Protein sequence: CASSPRLAGGPNTGELFF. This chain uses TRBV19 with TRBJ2-2; 13 positions agree with TRBD2. CDR1 LNHDA and CDR2 SQIVND come from the germline V gene (reference sequence). The CDR3 has 18 amino acids. Trimming cost V 5 bases and J 0 bases; bases outside gene matches: 6.

The gene calls are TRBV9 and TRBJ1-4; a possible D gene is TRBD1 (6 bases). The CDR3 covers 15 residues. Trimming took 0 bases from V and 7 from J, leaving 13 bases between them. Looked up from germline, CDR1 is SGDLS and CDR2 is YYNGEE. The chain's CDR3 is CASSVVGQRGEKLFF. The CDR3 nucleotides read TGTGCCAGCAGCGTAGTTGGACAGAGGGGTGAAAAACTGTTTTTT.

This chain links TRBV7-9 with TRBJ1-1, with D maybe TRBD1 (6 bases). Trimming removed 2 bases at V and 3 bases at J, with 13 bases between. The germline V gene has CDR1 SEHNR and CDR2 FQNEAQ (reference sequence). This CDR3 spans 15 amino acids. CDR3 sequence (DNA): TGTGCCAGCAGCTTACCCAGGGGAAGTTACACTGAAGCTTTCTTT. It codes for CASSLPRGSYTEAFF.